This entry lists 26 T cell receptor beta chains sequenced from one sample in a study of blood T cells in healthy people across ages. Next came a second PCR, run for about 7 to 12 cycles, which used a sample-barcoded 5' primer along with a J-beta primer mix. TCRdb called the 5' RACE reads again in MiXCR, with one record for every CDR3 protein. The data show 1.6 million or so distinct CDR3 sequences, about 31% seen once. Sequencing used blood. The receptors were gathered from a woman aged 25 to 39 in good health.

In the case of this clonotype: The junction departs from germline at one end; a sequencing error may be responsible. The chain has TRBV27 and TRBJ2-5, with D possibly being TRBD2 (7 bases). CDR1 and CDR2 from the germline V gene are MNHEY and SMNVEV (reference sequence). The CDR3 runs to 13 residues. The CDR3 spells CAGSFGGPGTQYF. DNA for the CDR3: TGTGCCGGCAGTTTCGGGGGGCCAGGGACCCAGTACTTC.

Worth noting for this clonotype: This may be a read error, as it is one base from a much larger clone. CDR3: CASSSEGYRSPPHF. The CDR3 region has the DNA TGTGCCAGCAGTTCAGAAGGCTACCGGTCACCCCCCCACTTT. This rearrangement joins TRBV12-3 or TRBV12-4 to TRBJ1-6; D gene unclear. The CDR3 consists of 14 residues.

In DNA, the CDR3 is TGTGCCAGCAGTGCTAGTAGCGGGAGAAAATATACGCAGTATTTT. Its protein is CASSASSGRKYTQYF. The chain combines TRBV11-1 with TRBJ2-3, with TRBD2 matching 9 bases. Losses at the gene ends were 6 bases for V and 7 bases for J; bases not matched to a gene: 11. CDR1 is SGHAT, CDR2 FQDESV, per germline (reference sequence). CDR3 length: 15 residues.

A few counts support this clonotype. The CDR3 nucleotides are TGTGCCAGCAGCCCGACATCGAGCGGTGGCTACACCTTC. Translating gives CASSPTSSGGYTF. J is TRBJ1-2 and V is TRBV7-2; D unresolved. V was clipped by 5 bases and J by 7 bases, with 14 bases between them. The CDR3 sequence is 13 residues long. Germline V gene data show CDR1 as SGHTA and CDR2 as FQGNSA.

This clonotype was found many times. The V call is TRBV12-3 or TRBV12-4, the J call TRBJ2-7; TRBD1 is a possible D gene (6 bases). This CDR3 has 14 amino acids. V lost 2 bases and J lost 4, with 12 bases in between. This CDR3 reads CASSLMDRTYEQYF. The DNA of the CDR3 is TGTGCCAGCAGTTTAATGGACAGAACATACGAGCAGTACTTC.

CDR3 in DNA: TGTGCCAGCAGCTCCATGGGGGCGCAGGGTGAGCAGTTCTTC. This translates into CASSSMGAQGEQFF. V and J are TRBV7-6 and TRBJ2-1, with D maybe TRBD1 (6 bases). The CDR3 consists of 14 residues. Looked up from germline, CDR1 is SGHVS and CDR2 is FNYEAQ. The ends were cut back, 4 bases at V and 9 bases at J, with 16 bases in the middle.

V and J are TRBV19 and TRBJ2-7, with TRBD1 matching over 8 bases. The CDR3 length is 15 residues. Unmatched junction bases numbered 12, after V lost 10 bases and J lost 1 base. Germline lookup yields CDR1 LNHDA and CDR2 SQIVND (reference sequence). The CDR3 DNA is TGTGCCACCGCAAATGAGACAGGGGAATCCTACGAGCAGTACTTC. Its protein product is CATANETGESYEQYF.

This clonotype was picked up many times. This sequence joins TRBV6-1 and TRBJ1-2; D is ambiguous. V lost 6 bases to trimming and J lost 8 bases, with 19 bases between them. Germline V lookup: CDR1 MNHNS, CDR2 SASEGT. The CDR3 has 14 amino acids. The CDR3 nucleotides are TGTGCCAGCAGCCCCTTGCGGGGTGAGGGAGGCTACACCTTC. It encodes CASSPLRGEGGYTF.

The gene calls are TRBV9 and TRBJ2-2; D gene uncertain. V was pared by 0 bases and J by 4 bases, with 10 bases between. The CDR3 has 15 residues. From germline, CDR1 is SGDLS and CDR2 YYNGEE. The DNA of the CDR3 is TGTGCCAGCAGCGTAGGGCTGGGAAGCACCGGGGAGCTGTTTTTT. Its translation is CASSVGLGSTGELFF.

The chain uses TRBV7-8 and TRBJ2-4, with 9 bases identical to TRBD2. TRBJ2-7 matches the DNA end more closely, so the J call is doubtful. This CDR3 has 16 amino acids. Germline V gene data show CDR1 as SGHVS and CDR2 as FQNEAQ. The CDR3 DNA is TGTGCCAGCAGCTTAGAGTTTCTAGCGGGGCTCTACGAGCAGTACTTC. It specifies CASSLEFLAGLYEQYF.

The chain joins TRBV28 to TRBJ1-1; tentative D call: TRBD1 (6 bases). V lost 5 bases and J lost 1, with 11 bases in between. Germline CDR1 MDHEN, CDR2 SYDVKM. The CDR3 consists of 14 residues. The CDR3 nucleotides are TGTGCCAGCAGTCCCACCAGGGGGAACACTGAAGCTTTCTTT. As protein: CASSPTRGNTEAFF.

The rearrangement joins TRBV6-1 to TRBJ2-1; TRBD2 matches 8 bases. With V trimmed by 3 bases and J by 6 bases, 4 bases remained unmatched. Germline CDR1 MNHNS, CDR2 SASEGT. The CDR3 is made up of 14 amino acids. CDR3 DNA: TGTGCCAGCAGTGATATAGCGGGGCCCAATGAGCAGTTCTTC. The encoded protein is CASSDIAGPNEQFF.

The chain recombines TRBV4-1 with TRBJ2-3; tentatively, D is TRBD1 or TRBD2 (6 bases each). CDR1 MGHRA and CDR2 YSYEKL come from the germline V gene. V was cut by 1 base and J by 5 bases, with 22 bases left in between. The CDR3 has 18 amino acids. This CDR3 reads CASSQGSARGRAGDTQYF. The CDR3 DNA reads TGCGCCAGCAGCCAAGGTTCTGCCCGGGGGCGGGCGGGAGATACGCAGTATTTT.

Points on this clonotype: One junction end disagrees with the germline gene, perhaps due to a read error. The chain carries TRBV20-1 and TRBJ1-5, with a possible D match to TRBD1 (5 bases). Germline V gene lookup returns CDR1 DFQATT and CDR2 SNEGSKA (reference sequence). The CDR3 has 14 amino acids. DNA of the CDR3: TGCGCGCCGGGCCCCCAGGGTCTGAATCAGCCCCGGCATTTT. It codes for CAPGPQGLNQPRHF.

This clonotype was counted a few times. The J gene is TRBJ2-5, the V gene TRBV20-1; 8 positions match TRBD2. Per germline, CDR1 DFQATT and CDR2 SNEGSKA (reference sequence). CDR3 size: 14 residues. The V and J ends lost 6 bases and 4 bases, in that order; junction bases with no gene match: 10. In DNA, the CDR3 is TGCAGTGCAAACGGACCGGGGGGGTCAGAGACCCAGTACTTC. This gives the protein CSANGPGGSETQYF.

This clonotype was counted a few times. V and J are TRBV7-2 and TRBJ2-1; possible D gene TRBD2, 7 bases. V dropped 3 bases and J dropped 0 bases, with 12 bases sitting between them. This CDR3 spans 16 amino acids. Germline lookup yields CDR1 SGHTA and CDR2 FQGNSA. Here the CDR3 DNA reads TGTGCCAGCAGCTTTCAAGGGGGGGCCTCCTACAATGAGCAGTTCTTC. Its protein product is CASSFQGGASYNEQFF.

This chain links TRBV27 with TRBJ1-2, with D possibly being TRBD1 (6 bases). This CDR3 is built from 15 residues. In germline, CDR1 is MNHEY, CDR2 SMNVEV (reference sequence). The V and J ends lost 2 bases and 6 bases respectively, with 16 bases between them. The CDR3 DNA is TGTGCCAGCAGTTTAGGGCCAGGGGATGCCCATGGCTACACCTTC. This codes for CASSLGPGDAHGYTF.

The gene calls are TRBV7-2 and TRBJ1-2; D gene ambiguous. Trimming removed 5 bases from V and 8 bases from J, with 15 bases in between. CDR1 is SGHTA and CDR2 is FQGNSA in the germline V gene. This CDR3 is built from 13 residues. This CDR3 reads CASSPTQTKGYTF. The CDR3 coding sequence is TGTGCCAGCAGCCCTACCCAGACGAAAGGCTACACCTTC.

This chain links TRBV6-5 with TRBJ2-7; 7 nucleotides agree with TRBD2. The CDR3 runs 13 residues. V shed 6 bases, J shed 7 bases, and the junction held 9 bases outside the gene matches. Germline CDR1 and CDR2: MNHEY and SVGAGI. The CDR3 bases are TGTGCCAGCAGACCCCTACTAGCGACTGAGCAGTACTTC. Translation: CASRPLLATEQYF.

This clonotype appeared a few times. The rearrangement links TRBV7-3 to TRBJ2-7, with 10 bases lining up with TRBD1. CDR3 length equals 16 residues. V dropped 0 bases and J dropped 5; count of bases not matched to a gene: 7. Germline-derived CDR1 and CDR2 are SGHTA and FQGTGA. The CDR3 DNA reads TGTGCCAGCAGCTTAACGGCGGCGGGACAGGGGAACGAGCAGTACTTC. This encodes CASSLTAAGQGNEQYF. The entire variable domain, with the rest obtained from reference TRBV7-3 and TRBJ2-7, is as follows: GAGVSQTPSNKVTEKGKYVELRCDPISGHTALYWYRQSLGQGPEFLIYFQGTGAADDSGLPNDRFFAVRPEGSVSTLKIQRTERGDSAVYLCASSLTAAGQGNEQYFGPGTRLTVT.

This clonotype was counted a few times. The chain joins TRBV24-1 to TRBJ2-4; TRBD1 might be the D (7 bases). The germline CDR1 and CDR2 sequences are KGHDR and SFDVKD. This CDR3 contains 15 residues. V shed 4 bases and J shed 8 bases, with 17 bases lying between them. CDR3: CATSDSRGTGDIQYF. CDR3 DNA: TGTGCCACCAGTGACAGCAGGGGGACGGGGGACATTCAGTACTTC.

This chain connects TRBV20-1 to TRBJ1-1; the match to TRBD1 covers 7 bases. Trimming took 6 bases from V and 4 from J; bases not matched to a gene: 5. This CDR3 has 12 amino acids. Per the germline V gene, CDR1 is DFQATT and CDR2 is SNEGSKA (reference sequence). The CDR3 nucleotides are TGCAGTGCCCTAAGGACAGGCACTGAAGCTTTCTTT. This codes for CSALRTGTEAFF.

V usage is TRBV12-3 or TRBV12-4 and J usage is TRBJ2-3; D tentatively fits TRBD1 or TRBD2 (5 bases each). This CDR3 is 14 amino acids long. Trimming took off 8 bases at V and 6 bases at J, with 18 bases between the two ends. The CDR3 here is CASGSGASPDTQYF. The DNA for the CDR3 is TGTGCCAGCGGCTCCGGGGCTAGCCCGGATACGCAGTATTTT.

J is TRBJ2-1 and V is TRBV5-6; 7 bases align to TRBD2. V shed 1 base and J 3 bases; nucleotides not matched to a gene: 4. Germline loops: CDR1 SGHDT, CDR2 YYEEEE. This CDR3 has 15 amino acids. The CDR3 nucleotides read TGTGCCAGCAGCTTGTTGGGGGGGTACTACAATGAGCAGTTCTTC. Translation: CASSLLGGYYNEQFF.

This clonotype was detected only once. The chain combines TRBV12-3 or TRBV12-4 with TRBJ1-5, with TRBD1 matching over 8 bases. This CDR3 region has 15 residues. Trimming at V came to 6 bases and at J to 6 bases, leaving 10 bases not matched to a gene. Written as DNA, the CDR3 is TGTGCCAGCAGCCCGACAGGGGAGAGGGGTCAGCCCCAGCATTTT. This translates into CASSPTGERGQPQHF.

This clonotype was observed a handful of times. The gene calls are TRBV6-1 and TRBJ1-2, with 7 nucleotides matching TRBD1. The ends lost 2 bases at V and 0 bases at J; junction bases unmatched: 6. The germline CDR1 and CDR2 sequences are MNHNS and SASEGT. This CDR3 contains 16 residues. The CDR3 DNA sequence: TGTGCCAGCAGTGAAACTCGGACAGGTTCTAACTATGGCTACACCTTC. Its translation is CASSETRTGSNYGYTF.